These 19 T cell receptor beta chains came from one sample sequenced in a study of patients and donors after allogeneic stem cell transplantation. TCRdb ran MiXCR on the RT-PCR reads and lists one entry per CDR3 protein. Found here are about 96,000 distinct CDR3 sequences, roughly 43% of them singletons; the top ten hold about 64%. The specimen sequenced was blood, either unsorted or a sorted T cell fraction (not recorded which). These receptors all stem from a human donor who was either an allogeneic HSCT recipient or a stem cell or donor lymphocyte infusion donor (not recorded which). It is not recorded whose cells these are; they may come from a transplant donor.

This clonotype was seen a single time. This chain connects TRBV24-1 to TRBJ1-2; D is possibly TRBD1 (5 bases). The length of the CDR3 is 15 residues. Germline CDR1 is KGHDR and CDR2 is SFDVKD. V lost 3 bases to trimming and J lost 4 bases, with 14 bases between them. CDR3 amino acids: CATSDPRDGFYGYTF. CDR3 nucleotide sequence: TGTGCCACCAGTGATCCTAGGGACGGCTTCTATGGCTACACCTTC.

This clonotype has more than one count but fewer than ten. J is TRBJ1-1 and V is TRBV6-5; tentatively, D is TRBD1 (5 bases). This CDR3 has 13 residues. Germline CDR1 is MNHEY and CDR2 is SVGAGI. V gave up 11 bases and J gave up 1 base, with 14 bases separating them. CDR3 amino acids: CAVSWGENTEAFF. The CDR3 region has the DNA TGTGCCGTATCCTGGGGGGAGAACACTGAAGCTTTCTTT.

V and J are TRBV6-2 or TRBV6-3 and TRBJ1-2; perhaps TRBD1 as D (6 bases). The V and J ends lost 6 bases and 3 bases respectively, with 14 bases between them. Germline V gene sequence: CDR1 MNHEY, CDR2 SVGEGT. The CDR3 runs to 14 residues. For the CDR3, the DNA is TGTGCCAGCAGCATGGGGGGCGGCTACTATGGCTACACCTTC. Its translation: CASSMGGGYYGYTF.

Many counts were recorded for this clonotype. V is TRBV20-1 and J is TRBJ1-1; D ambiguous. Trimming removed 6 bases from V and 6 bases from J, with 14 bases in between. CDR3 size: 12 residues. CDR1 and CDR2 (germline): DFQATT, SNEGSKA (reference sequence). The CDR3 sequence is CSAPRGGPEAFF. CDR3 DNA: TGCAGTGCCCCGCGGGGTGGACCTGAAGCTTTCTTT.

This sequence joins TRBV20-1 and TRBJ2-1; D unresolved. With 0 bases removed from V and 10 bases from J, the gap between germline ends came to 10 bases. CDR1 and CDR2 (germline): DFQATT, SNEGSKA (reference sequence). The CDR3 totals 12 residues. The CDR3 nucleotides are TGCAGTGCTAGAGATGACGAGCGAGAGCAGTTCTTC. Translation gives CSARDDEREQFF.

The V call is TRBV20-1, the J call TRBJ2-7, with D possibly TRBD1 on 6 matching bases. The germline gives CDR1 DFQATT, CDR2 SNEGSKA (reference sequence). The V end lost 3 bases, the J end lost 3 bases, and 18 bases lay between the germline ends. The length of the CDR3 is 15 residues. CDR3 nucleotide sequence: TGCAGTGCTAGTGCGTACTCCTTACAGGGCTACGAGCAGTACTTC. Translating gives CSASAYSLQGYEQYF.

The chain employs TRBV6-2 or TRBV6-3 and TRBJ2-2; D might be TRBD2 (6 bases). CDR1 is MNHEY and CDR2 is SVGEGT in the germline V gene. The CDR3 consists of 14 residues. The V end was cut by 10 bases, the J end by 5 bases, with 17 bases between. The CDR3 region has the DNA TGTGCCATTACGGACTTCGCGGGGACCGGGGAGCTGTTTTTT. The encoded protein is CAITDFAGTGELFF.

The chain is built from TRBV4-1 and TRBJ2-7; maybe TRBD2 (6 bases). Germline CDR1 and CDR2: MGHRA and YSYEKL. V lost 0 bases, J lost 0 bases, and 12 bases lay in between. The CDR3 contains 16 residues. The CDR3 sequence: CASSQEGGGTSYEQYF. The DNA for the CDR3 is TGCGCCAGCAGCCAAGAAGGAGGCGGGACCTCCTACGAGCAGTACTTC.

Notes on this clonotype: Since no conserved phenylalanine or tryptophan closes the CDR3, a read error is the likely cause. The chain is built from TRBV6-2 or TRBV6-3 and TRBJ2-2, with D unresolved. Germline V gene data show CDR1 as MNHEY and CDR2 as SVGEGT. The CDR3 spans 16 residues. DNA for the CDR3: TGTGCCAGCAGTTACTCGGAGTACGACTTCTCGTGGGAACTGTTTTTG. Encoded protein: CASSYSEYDFSWELFL.

There are a few counts of this clonotype. This chain connects TRBV7-9 to TRBJ1-5; no reliable D call. The V end was cut by 3 bases, the J end by 6 bases, with 18 bases between. This CDR3 comprises 16 residues. The V gene's germline CDR1 is SEHNR and CDR2 FQNEAQ (reference sequence). As DNA, the CDR3 is TGTGCCAGCAGCTTTGAGTTAGGCGGTATAGGTCAGCCCCAGCATTTT. Amino acid sequence: CASSFELGGIGQPQHF.

The J gene is TRBJ2-5, the V gene TRBV11-3; D gene uncertain. From germline, CDR1 is SGHNT and CDR2 YENEEA. The CDR3 is 14 amino acids. The germline V and J ends were trimmed by 3 bases and 3 bases, with 11 bases remaining between them. The CDR3 sequence: CASSFGTAEETQYF. The CDR3 DNA sequence: TGTGCCAGCAGCTTCGGAACGGCTGAAGAGACCCAGTACTTC.

The chain has TRBV10-3 and TRBJ2-7; 9 bases agree with TRBD1. Germline values: CDR1 ENHRY, CDR2 SYGVKD. The CDR3 spans 15 residues. J gave up 4 bases and V 0 bases, and 4 bases lay outside the gene matches. For the CDR3, the DNA is TGTGCCATCAGTGAGTCGGGGACAGGGAAATACGAGCAGTACTTC. It is translated as CAISESGTGKYEQYF.

The V call is TRBV6-2 or TRBV6-3, the J call TRBJ2-1; 12 bases align to TRBD2. V lost 6 bases, J lost 0 bases, and 6 bases stayed unmatched. CDR1 MNHEY and CDR2 SVGEGT come from the germline V gene. CDR3 length: 17 residues. In DNA, the CDR3 is TGTGCCAGCAGCTCCACTAGCGGGAGGAGCTCCTACAATGAGCAGTTCTTC. This codes for CASSSTSGRSSYNEQFF.

The chain combines TRBV28 with TRBJ1-1, with D perhaps matching TRBD1 (5 bases). With 5 bases removed from V and 1 base from J, the gap between germline ends came to 14 bases. The CDR3 has 15 residues. CDR1 and CDR2 (germline): MDHEN, SYDVKM. The CDR3 DNA follows: TGTGCCAGCAGTCCAACTCGGGGGGGGAACACTGAAGCTTTCTTT. Protein product: CASSPTRGGNTEAFF.

The chain couples TRBV7-2 to TRBJ1-2, with 9 positions matching TRBD1. J was trimmed by 8 bases and V by 4 bases; bases with no gene match: 5. CDR3 size: 13 residues. Germline assignment: CDR1 SGHTA and CDR2 FQGNSA. This CDR3 reads CASSWTGDGGYTF. The CDR3 bases are TGTGCCAGCAGCTGGACAGGGGATGGGGGCTACACCTTC.

This chain uses TRBV5-1 with TRBJ2-2; D is undetermined. This CDR3 comprises 16 residues. Germline assignment: CDR1 SGHRS and CDR2 YFSETQ. V was trimmed by 0 bases and J by 0 bases, leaving 9 bases between them. The CDR3, as DNA: TGCGCCAGCAGCTTGGCCTGGGATTCGAACACCGGGGAGCTGTTTTTT. This gives the protein CASSLAWDSNTGELFF.

The genes are TRBV15 and TRBJ1-1; 7 bases line up with TRBD1. CDR3 size: 16 residues. Germline V gene sequence: CDR1 LNHNV, CDR2 YYDKDF (reference sequence). Trimming took 3 bases from V and 6 from J; bases not matched to a gene: 13. The CDR3 DNA follows: TGTGCCACCAGCAGGCGCCTTACAACAGGGGTGGCTGAAGCTTTCTTT. Translated: CATSRRLTTGVAEAFF.

The V gene is TRBV4-2, the J gene TRBJ2-2, with 11 bases fitting TRBD1. CDR1 LGHNA and CDR2 YNFKEQ come from the germline V gene. The CDR3 is 16 amino acids. V trimming: 1 base; J trimming: 4 bases; junction bases outside the gene matches: 2. CDR3 in amino acids: CASSQGTGGFTGELFF. The CDR3 DNA sequence: TGTGCCAGCAGCCAAGGGACAGGGGGCTTCACCGGGGAGCTGTTTTTT.

This clonotype was detected a few times. The chain carries TRBV5-5 and TRBJ1-1, with D unclear. CDR3 length equals 16 residues. Trimming stripped 4 bases from V and 1 base from J, with 17 bases between. CDR1 is SGHKS and CDR2 is YYEKEE in the germline V gene (reference sequence). DNA for the CDR3: TGTGCCAGCAGCAAACAACAAGTTTTTACGAACACTGAAGCTTTCTTT. It is translated as CASSKQQVFTNTEAFF.